A single sample is the source of the 5 T cell receptor beta chains below, sequenced in a study of T cell responses to AZD1222 COVID-19 vaccine. This table comes from immunoSEQ multiplex PCR, and its TCRdb copy is limited to in-frame clones, with some not included. The sample includes approximately 160,000 clones, around nine tenths of them seen just once. Sequenced here: peripheral blood, sampled on day 0 of AZD1222 vaccination. The receptor set was obtained from an adult in good health.

V and J are TRBV19 and TRBJ1-3; 8 bases are a match to TRBD1. Per germline, CDR1 LNHDA and CDR2 SQIVND (reference sequence). Trimming removed 3 bases from V and 2 bases from J; junction bases left unmatched: 6. The CDR3 consists of 16 residues. The CDR3 DNA reads as TGTGCCAGTAGTATTGGGGACAGGACCGCTGGAAACACCATATATTTT. It is translated as CASSIGDRTAGNTIYF.

This chain uses TRBV7-8 with TRBJ2-5, with 9 bases lining up with TRBD1. Germline assignment: CDR1 SGHVS and CDR2 FQNEAQ. The V and J ends lost 6 bases and 5 bases, in that order; junction bases with no gene match: 28. The CDR3 consists of 21 residues. CDR3 sequence: CASSPTTRTGAGNPYRETQYF. Here the CDR3 DNA reads TGTGCCAGCAGTCCTACCACCCGGACAGGGGCGGGCAACCCATATAGGGAGACCCAGTACTTC.

J is TRBJ1-1 and V is TRBV13; a weak D match, TRBD1 (5 bases). V lost 2 bases to trimming and J lost 1 base, with 11 bases between them. The length of the CDR3 is 15 residues. CDR1 PRHDT and CDR2 FYEKMQ come from the germline V gene (reference sequence). The CDR3 bases are TGTGCCAGCAGCTTATTCGGGACGGCGAACACTGAAGCTTTCTTT. It translates to CASSLFGTANTEAFF.

The rearrangement joins TRBV28 to TRBJ1-5; tentatively, D is TRBD1 (6 bases). The length of the CDR3 is 14 residues. V dropped 4 bases and J dropped 7 bases, with 14 bases sitting between them. The germline V gene has CDR1 MDHEN and CDR2 SYDVKM. This CDR3 is CASSSGSRGQPQHF. DNA of the CDR3: TGTGCCAGCAGTTCGGGCAGCAGGGGACAGCCCCAGCATTTT.

The rearrangement uses TRBV5-1 and TRBJ2-7; D is uncertain. CDR1 SGHRS and CDR2 YFSETQ come from the germline V gene. The CDR3 has 15 residues. V shed 0 bases and J shed 0 bases, with 10 bases lying between them. The CDR3: CASSLGLSSSYEQYF. As DNA, the CDR3 is TGCGCCAGCAGCTTGGGCCTCTCGAGCTCCTACGAGCAGTACTTC.